Given below is one T cell receptor (beta chain) in context. Sorted-subset replicate PCR reactions contained 200 to 250 ng DNA, corresponding to some 30,000 T cell genomes. Some clones are missing from TCRdb's copy, which holds only in-frame ones; the method was immunoSEQ multiplex PCR. The sample comprises about 2.1 million clones, just over 90% of which are singletons, and less than 2% rests with the top ten. The entry originates in a study of shared clonotypes between healthy human individuals. This CDR3 spans 14 amino acids. The V and J ends lost 6 bases and 3 bases, in that order; junction bases with no gene match: 5. Germline V gene data show CDR1 as MDHEN and CDR2 as SYDVKM. Naive CD8 cells lacked CD45RO and underwent positive selection for CCR7, leaving out terminally differentiated effector memory CD45RA+ cells. None of the donors, who were healthy HIV-negative adults, had recently had acute infections or vaccinations.

The rearrangement links TRBV28 to TRBJ1-3; 7 bases are shared with TRBD1. Sequencing was performed on naive CD8+ T cells from PBMCs. This receptor was taken from a man between 18 and 35 years old in good health. Some clones in this sample may be carry-over from other donors' samples. DNA for the CDR3: TGTGCCAGCAGGACAGGGCGAGGTGGAAACACCATATATTTT. Amino acids: CASRTGRGGNTIYF.